Listed below are T cell receptor beta chains from one sample, sequenced in a study of STAT5B mutations in CD4+ large granular lymphocyte leukemia. Here immunoSEQ multiplex PCR was the method, and the copy in TCRdb shows in-frame clones only, minus some. The table includes approximately 40,000 clones, 80% to 90% detected once. The sequencing sample was made of CD4+ T cells from blood buffy coats. Every receptor here comes from a human donor in good health. Both conserved end residues are part of each CDR3. D genes are given only for firm matches. Size is omitted from some rows. Given values are once, few, many or a class for expanded clones.

D gene,V gene,clone size,J gene,CDR3 DNA,CDR3 protein
TRBD2,TRBV7-8,few,TRBJ2-1,TGTGCCAGCAGCAAGTTGGCTAGCGGGAGAAATGAGCAGTTCTTC,CASSKLASGRNEQFF
.,TRBV7-3,.,TRBJ1-2,TGTGCCAGCAGCTTAAGGTCAGGGGATGGCTACACCTTC,CASSLRSGDGYTF
.,TRBV21-1,few,TRBJ1-1,TGTGCCAGCAGCAAATTGGGACAGGGTCGAGGTGGGACTGAAGCTTTCTTT,CASSKLGQGRGGTEAFF
.,TRBV5-4,.,TRBJ1-1,TGTGCCAGCAGCTTGCCTGAGACTGAAGCTTTCTTT,CASSLPETEAFF
.,TRBV2,few,TRBJ1-1,TGTGCCAGCAGTGAAGAGGGTGGGAGCACTGAAGCTTTCTTT,CASSEEGGSTEAFF
.,TRBV10-1,.,TRBJ1-5,TGCGCCAGCAGTGAGATGAGGGTCGGTCAGCCCCAGCATTTT,CASSEMRVGQPQHF
TRBD1,TRBV7-9,few,TRBJ1-3,TGTGCCAGCAGCTTAGGGGACAGGGGATCCACCATATATTTT,CASSLGDRGSTIYF
.,TRBV19,.,TRBJ2-3,TGTGCCAGTACCCACACAGATACGCAGTATTTT,CASTHTDTQYF
TRBD2,TRBV5-1,.,TRBJ2-1,TGCGCCAGCAGCATTACTAGCGGGGGCCGTGGTGGTGAGCAGTTCTTC,CASSITSGGRGGEQFF
TRBD1,TRBV2,few,TRBJ1-4,TGTGCCAGCAGTGCAGGGGGGGATGAAAAACTGTTTTTT,CASSAGGDEKLFF
.,TRBV19,.,TRBJ1-5,TGTGCCAGTAAGGAGGGGAAGGCCCAGCATTTT,CASKEGKAQHF
TRBD2,TRBV9,once,TRBJ2-1,TGTGCCAGCACCGAGGGACTAGCCAATGAGCAGTTCTTC,CASTEGLANEQFF
.,TRBV12-2,few,TRBJ1-1,TGTGCAAGTCGCTTACTAGGACAGATCATGAACACTGAAGCTTTCTTT,CASRLLGQIMNTEAFF
.,TRBV30,.,TRBJ1-5,TGTGCCTGGAGTGTAGTTACAGGTATTCAGCCCCAGCATTTT,CAWSVVTGIQPQHF
.,TRBV2,few,TRBJ1-2,TGTGCCAGCAAGCGGGGGGCTCATGGCTACACCTTC,CASKRGAHGYTF
.,TRBV4-1,.,TRBJ1-3,TGCGCCAGCAGCCAAGATGGGACCTCTGGTAGAAACACCATATATTTT,CASSQDGTSGRNTIYF
.,TRBV5-4,.,TRBJ1-2,TGTGCCAGCAGCTTGATGGTCGGGGGTAACTATGGCTACACCTTC,CASSLMVGGNYGYTF
TRBD1,TRBV4-2,.,TRBJ1-4,TGTGCCAGCAGCCCAACCCAGGGGGTAGGGACAACTAATGAAAAACTGTTTTTT,CASSPTQGVGTTNEKLFF